A selection of T cell receptor beta chains follows, all from one sample in a study of cytomegalovirus exposure and HLA in healthy donors. Assay used: immunoSEQ multiplex PCR; TCRdb lists only in-frame clones, some missing. Among some 160,000 clones listed, approximately 84% were seen once. Sequenced input: PBMCs. The receptors originated from a woman in her 40s in good health and CMV-seropositive. Both conserved end residues are part of each CDR3. The order of the fields is D gene, J gene, clone size, V gene, CDR3 protein, CDR3 DNA. The D gene is left open where the match is weak. A clone size is listed for some rows: how often the clone was seen (once, few, many), or a class if it is expanded.

D: -; J: TRBJ1-5; size: few; V: TRBV5-1; CDR3: CASSLERGGQPQHF; DNA: TGCGCCAGCAGCTTGGAAAGGGGGGGTCAGCCCCAGCATTTT
D: -; J: TRBJ1-1; size: -; V: TRBV19; CDR3: CASSIMSGNTEAFF; DNA: TGTGCCAGTAGTATAATGTCCGGGAACACTGAAGCTTTCTTT
D: -; J: TRBJ2-5; size: -; V: TRBV7-9; CDR3: CSSSLAYGTQYF; DNA: TGTTCCAGCAGCTTAGCTTACGGGACCCAGTACTTC
D: TRBD1; J: TRBJ2-5; size: -; V: TRBV4-1; CDR3: CASSRSDREETQYF; DNA: TGCGCCAGCAGCCGATCGGACAGGGAAGAGACCCAGTACTTC
D: TRBD2; J: TRBJ2-2; size: -; V: TRBV19; CDR3: CASSIGGANTGELFF; DNA: TGTGCCAGTAGTATCGGGGGGGCGAACACCGGGGAGCTGTTTTTT
D: -; J: TRBJ2-7; size: -; V: TRBV6-5; CDR3: CASRQTGEIEQYF; DNA: TGTGCCAGCAGACAGACGGGGGAAATTGAGCAGTACTTC
D: TRBD1; J: TRBJ1-1; size: -; V: TRBV6-5; CDR3: CASSYSDRGAAFF; DNA: TGTGCCAGCAGTTACTCGGACAGGGGGGCTGCTTTCTTT
D: -; J: TRBJ1-1; size: -; V: TRBV6-5; CDR3: CASSYFGSAEAFF; DNA: TGTGCCAGCAGTTACTTTGGTAGTGCTGAAGCTTTCTTT
D: -; J: TRBJ1-2; size: -; V: TRBV6-5; CDR3: CASAAGVSEYGYTF; DNA: TGTGCCAGCGCGGCAGGGGTCTCCGAATATGGCTACACCTTC
D: TRBD1; J: TRBJ2-1; size: -; V: TRBV30; CDR3: CAADRGQRNEQFF; DNA: TGTGCCGCGGACAGGGGGCAGAGGAATGAGCAGTTCTTC
D: -; J: TRBJ1-1; size: -; V: TRBV7-2; CDR3: CASSRGWGGSTEAFF; DNA: TGTGCCAGCAGCAGGGGGTGGGGGGGCAGCACTGAAGCTTTCTTT
D: -; J: TRBJ2-7; size: -; V: TRBV6-5; CDR3: CASSQTGRYEQYF; DNA: TGTGCCAGCAGCCAAACCGGGAGATACGAGCAGTACTTC
D: -; J: TRBJ1-2; size: -; V: TRBV29-1; CDR3: CSVHTDGGNYGYTF; DNA: TGCAGCGTTCATACGGACGGGGGGAACTATGGCTACACCTTC
D: TRBD1; J: TRBJ1-3; size: -; V: TRBV7-6; CDR3: CASSPGTEAGNTIYF; DNA: TGTGCCAGCAGCCCGGGGACAGAGGCGGGAAACACCATATATTTT
D: -; J: TRBJ1-6; size: -; V: TRBV27; CDR3: CASSRGQINSPLHF; DNA: TGTGCCAGCAGCCGCGGACAAATTAATTCACCCCTCCACTTT
D: -; J: TRBJ2-3; size: -; V: TRBV7-2; CDR3: CASSLESSSPREQYF; DNA: TGTGCCAGCAGCTTAGAATCTAGTTCCCCCCGTGAGCAGTATTTT
D: -; J: TRBJ2-6; size: once; V: TRBV28; CDR3: CASSPLGIAGANVLTF; DNA: TGTGCCAGCAGTCCCCTAGGTATCGCTGGGGCCAACGTCCTGACTTTC
D: TRBD1; J: TRBJ2-7; size: -; V: TRBV4-1; CDR3: CASSQDLGQGAGEQYF; DNA: TGCGCCAGCAGCCAAGATTTAGGGCAGGGGGCGGGAGAGCAGTACTTC